This section outlines one TCR beta chain sequence together with its context. V lost 0 bases and J lost 1; bases outside the gene matches: 4. Germline V lookup: CDR1 SGHRS, CDR2 YFSETQ. The CDR3 has 16 residues. This record comes from a study of T cell changes during pregnancy in multiple sclerosis. Clones were sequenced by immunoSEQ multiplex PCR, and TCRdb holds only the in-frame ones, with some missing. Of tens of thousands of clones listed, under 95% are singletons. The chain combines TRBV5-1 with TRBJ2-5, with 9 nucleotides matching TRBD1. Sample: CD4+ T cells from peripheral blood mononuclear cells, taken after pregnancy. This sequence originates from a female donor with multiple sclerosis, enrolled in a pregnancy study. The DNA of the CDR3 is TGCGCCAGCAGCTTGGCCTTGACAGGGGGCCAAGAGACCCAGTACTTC. It encodes CASSLALTGGQETQYF.